This TCR beta chain was obtained from a study of OX40 agonist ivuxolimab in advanced cancers. In regard to this clone: The antigen remains undetermined.

V lost 6 bases and J lost 6, with 9 bases in between. CDR3 length: 13 amino acids. CDR1 is SNHLY, CDR2 FYNNEI, per germline. General study points: At 0.1 to 3.0 mg/kg, clonal expansion of CD4+ and CD8+ blood T cells had occurred by week 6.

Profiled with immunoSEQ multiplex PCR; TCRdb holds only in-frame clones, not every one. The table records about 110,000 clones, roughly 87% of them present only once. The chain is built from TRBV2 and TRBJ1-6, with D unclear. This sequence originates from an adult with an advanced solid tumor such as melanoma, head and neck, liver or kidney cancer. The source material was CD4+ or CD8+ T cells sorted from blood, sampled in a trial of the OX40 agonist ivuxolimab. The CDR3 is CASRIGSNSPLHF. The CDR3 nucleotides are TGTGCCAGCAGGATCGGGTCTAATTCACCCCTCCACTTT.